Following are 18 T cell receptor beta chains from one sample sequenced in a study of blood T cell repertoires in COVID-19. The method was immunoSEQ multiplex PCR; TCRdb's version includes in-frame clones alone and lacks a portion of them. The sample lists about 310,000 clones, 75% to 90% occurring once. Source material: PBMCs or T cells enriched from blood (not recorded which). The receptors come from a woman in her thirties or forties who had recovered from COVID-19.

V is TRBV3-1 (or the pseudogene TRBV3-2) and J is TRBJ1-6, with 10 bases that match TRBD1. This CDR3 comprises 17 residues. CDR1 LGHDT and CDR2 YNNKEL come from the germline V gene (reference sequence). Germline trimming cut 4 bases from V and 1 base from J; bases unmatched to any gene: 4. CDR3 in DNA: TGTGCCAGCAGCCTCGGGACAGGGGAATCCTATAATTCACCCCTCCACTTT. Amino acid sequence: CASSLGTGESYNSPLHF.

This rearrangement joins TRBV7-3 to TRBJ2-1; TRBD1 matches at 12 bases. The CDR3 loop spans 15 amino acids. The ends lost 1 base at V and 7 bases at J; junction bases unmatched: 2. Looked up from germline, CDR1 is SGHTA and CDR2 is FQGTGA. This chain's CDR3 is CASSLRGQGANEQFF. CDR3 DNA: TGTGCCAGCAGCTTAAGGGGACAGGGGGCAAATGAGCAGTTCTTC.

Here the CDR3 DNA reads TGTGCCAGCAGCGTAGGACTAGCGGGATGGGCGGGGAACACCGGGGAGCTGTTTTTT. It yields the protein CASSVGLAGWAGNTGELFF. The chain joins TRBV9 to TRBJ2-2; TRBD2 agrees at 11 bases. The germline V gene has CDR1 SGDLS and CDR2 YYNGEE. The J segment lost 1 base and the V segment lost 0 bases, leaving 8 bases of the junction unmatched. This CDR3 is built from 19 residues.

The chain joins TRBV7-9 to TRBJ1-2; 12 bases align to TRBD1. Trimming at V came to 7 bases and at J to 4 bases, leaving 10 bases not matched to a gene. CDR3 size: 16 residues. Germline V gene lookup returns CDR1 SEHNR and CDR2 FQNEAQ (reference sequence). CDR3 loop: CASTQTGTGGPYGYTF. In nucleotides, the CDR3 is TGTGCCAGCACCCAGACCGGGACAGGGGGCCCCTATGGCTACACCTTC.

The chain has TRBV19 and TRBJ2-1, with D possibly matching TRBD2 (5 bases). The CDR3 loop spans 12 amino acids. The V gene lost 3 bases and the J gene lost 15 bases, with 15 bases spanning the gap. CDR1 is LNHDA, CDR2 SQIVND, per germline (reference sequence). DNA of the CDR3: TGTGCCAGTAGTATCCCTCGAGGGAAGTCGTTCTTC. It translates to CASSIPRGKSFF.

The gene calls are TRBV7-2 and TRBJ2-7; 7 bases line up with TRBD2. The CDR3 contains 16 residues. Germline V gives CDR1 SGHTA, CDR2 FQGNSA. V was clipped by 1 base and J by 5 bases; unmatched bases: 11. The CDR3 nucleotides read TGTGCCAGCAGCTTAGTTGGCGGGAGCGTCGGCAACGAGCAGTACTTC. This codes for CASSLVGGSVGNEQYF.

Written as DNA, the CDR3 is TGCGCCAGCAGCCATCGAACCCCCGGAGGCACAGATACGCAGTATTTT. Its protein product is CASSHRTPGGTDTQYF. V and J are TRBV4-3 and TRBJ2-3; D is undetermined. This CDR3 contains 16 residues. The V gene's germline CDR1 is LGHNA and CDR2 YSLEER. The germline V and J ends were trimmed by 3 bases and 1 base, with 14 bases remaining between them.

This chain joins TRBV29-1 and TRBJ2-1, with 12 bases that match TRBD1. The germline V gene has CDR1 SQVTM and CDR2 ANQGSEA. V dropped 6 bases and J dropped 8; count of bases not matched to a gene: 5. The length of the CDR3 is 13 residues. CDR3 sequence reads: CSVGTGGGDEQFF. The DNA of the CDR3 is TGCAGCGTGGGGACAGGGGGCGGAGATGAGCAGTTCTTC.

The chain recombines TRBV6-5 with TRBJ1-1, with D tentatively TRBD1 (5 bases). Germline CDR1 and CDR2: MNHEY and SVGAGI. CDR3 size: 15 residues. V shed 2 bases and J shed 7 bases, with 17 bases lying between them. CDR3 DNA: TGTGCCAGCAGTTACCTGGACCTTGGGGCCAGTGAAGCTTTCTTT. Its protein product is CASSYLDLGASEAFF.

V and J are TRBV7-6 and TRBJ1-1, with D possibly being TRBD1 (6 bases). The V end was cut by 2 bases, the J end by 1 base, with 11 bases between. This CDR3 comprises 15 residues. Germline CDR1 is SGHVS and CDR2 is FNYEAQ. Here the CDR3 DNA reads TGTGCCAGCAGCTTACAGGGACACGGGAACACTGAAGCTTTCTTT. As protein: CASSLQGHGNTEAFF. The complete variable domain, with remaining parts taken from reference TRBV7-6 and TRBJ1-1, reads GAGVSQSPRYKVTKRGQDVALRCDPISGHVSLYWYRQALGQGPEFLTYFNYEAQQDKSGLPNDRFSAERPEGSISTLTIQRTEQRDSAMYRCASSLQGHGNTEAFFGQGTRLTVV.

V and J are TRBV2 and TRBJ1-2, with 8 bases identical to TRBD1. Germline CDR1 is SNHLY and CDR2 is FYNNEI. CDR3 length: 14 amino acids. V trimming: 2 bases; J trimming: 2 bases; junction bases outside the gene matches: 1. The CDR3 nucleotides read TGTGCCAGCAGTGAACAGGGGGCAAACTATGGCTACACCTTC. It translates to CASSEQGANYGYTF.

The rearrangement uses TRBV18 and TRBJ1-5, with 9 nucleotides matching TRBD1. V lost 2 bases, J lost 1 base, and 3 bases stayed unmatched. This CDR3 has 16 amino acids. Germline lookup yields CDR1 KGHSH and CDR2 LQKENI. CDR3 bases: TGTGCCAGCTCACCAACCGACAGGGGGAGCAATCAGCCCCAGCATTTT. This encodes CASSPTDRGSNQPQHF. The whole variable domain, filled in from reference TRBV18 and TRBJ1-5, reads NAGVMQNPRHLVRRRGQEARLRCSPMKGHSHVYWYRQLPEEGLKFMVYLQKENIIDESGMPKERFSAEFPKEGPSILRIQQVVRGDSAAYFCASSPTDRGSNQPQHFGDGTRLSIL.

The chain carries TRBV27 and TRBJ1-1, with 10 nucleotides matching TRBD1. From germline, CDR1 is MNHEY and CDR2 SMNVEV (reference sequence). V trimming: 8 bases; J trimming: 3 bases; junction bases outside the gene matches: 6. The CDR3 totals 14 residues. In nucleotides, the CDR3 is TGTGCCAGCCGACAGGGGGCTCTTGACACTGAAGCTTTCTTT. Its translation is CASRQGALDTEAFF.

This sequence joins TRBV3-1 (or the pseudogene TRBV3-2) and TRBJ2-2; D uncertain. This CDR3 region has 15 residues. V was clipped by 1 base and J by 5 bases, with 11 bases between them. CDR1 and CDR2 from the germline V gene are LGHDT and YNNKEL (reference sequence). CDR3 bases: TGTGCCAGCAGCCAAGCGCCTTTTAGTACCGGGGAGCTGTTTTTT. This sequence encodes CASSQAPFSTGELFF.

V gene TRBV7-3 combines with J gene TRBJ2-7, with 9 bases that match TRBD1. The germline CDR1 and CDR2 sequences are SGHTA and FQGTGA. Trimming at V came to 5 bases and at J to 4 bases, leaving 9 bases not matched to a gene. The CDR3 has 15 amino acids. CDR3 bases: TGTGCCAGCAGCCTTGCGGGACAGGGAGGGTACGAGCAGTACTTC. This gives the protein CASSLAGQGGYEQYF.

The rearrangement joins TRBV13 to TRBJ2-5; 10 bases match TRBD1. The V segment lost 1 base and the J segment 4 bases; nucleotides outside the gene matches: 9. Germline V gene data show CDR1 as PRHDT and CDR2 as FYEKMQ (reference sequence). This CDR3 comprises 17 residues. In DNA, the CDR3 is TGTGCCAGCAGCTTAGCCTCGTGGACAGGGGGGGTAGAGACCCAGTACTTC. Its translation: CASSLASWTGGVETQYF. The complete variable domain, with remaining parts taken from reference TRBV13 and TRBJ2-5, reads AAGVIQSPRHLIKEKRETATLKCYPIPRHDTVYWYQQGPGQDPQFLISFYEKMQSDKGSIPDRFSAQQFSDYHSELNMSSLELGDSALYFCASSLASWTGGVETQYFGPGTRLLVL.

The chain is built from TRBV7-2 and TRBJ2-3; D is ambiguous. Germline lookup yields CDR1 SGHTA and CDR2 FQGNSA. Trimming cost V 8 bases and J 0 bases, with 12 bases left between them. The CDR3 length is 14 residues. The CDR3 DNA reads TGTGCCAGCGTGGCGAGACAAAGCACAGATACGCAGTATTTT. Translation: CASVARQSTDTQYF.

This chain joins TRBV12-3 or TRBV12-4 and TRBJ1-2, with unresolved D. The CDR3 sequence is 10 residues long. The V and J ends lost 8 bases and 6 bases respectively, with 7 bases between them. This CDR3 reads CASGRNGYTF. The CDR3 DNA follows: TGTGCCAGCGGGCGAAATGGCTACACCTTC.